Sequencing of this TCR beta chain was carried out in a study of blood T cell repertoires in COVID-19. Study context: Italy, Spain and the United States were the sources of the convalescent and acute COVID-19 samples. In each case, the material was cDNA or gDNA derived from T cells, B-cell-depleted T cells, or PBMCs.

Original data processing: Nucleated cell number was recorded as an estimate derived from reference gene primer amplification. Here immunoSEQ multiplex PCR was the method, and the copy in TCRdb shows in-frame clones only, minus some. V and J calls plus clone size are reproduced from that table; the DNA served to infer D and trimming. The sample lists roughly 130,000 clones, over 85% seen once, with about 3.5% in the top ten. V shed 5 bases and J 2 bases; nucleotides not matched to a gene: 9. The CDR3 runs 16 residues. Germline CDR1 and CDR2: LGHDT and YNNKEL (reference sequence). This TCR came from a middle-aged man with active COVID-19. Sequencing input: peripheral blood. The chain couples TRBV3-1 (or the pseudogene TRBV3-2) to TRBJ2-3, with 8 bases identical to TRBD2. The chain's CDR3 is CASSSQEGLATDTQYF. CDR3 sequence (DNA): TGTGCCAGCAGCTCCCAAGAAGGACTAGCCACAGATACGCAGTATTTT.